Given below is one T cell receptor beta chain in context. The CDR3 is 14 amino acids. V shed 4 bases and J shed 4 bases, with 13 bases lying between them. Germline V gives CDR1 SGHNT, CDR2 YYREEE (reference sequence). These data belong to a study of cytomegalovirus exposure and HLA in healthy donors. The PCR had 60 Vbeta and 13 Jbeta primers. Sequencing used immunoSEQ multiplex PCR; TCRdb keeps in-frame clones, though not all of them. Among 200,000 to 250,000 clones, around 85% were seen once, and the ten largest hold around 1.7%. The sample comprised PBMCs. This receptor was identified in a man in his forties or fifties in good health and CMV-seronegative. The chain uses TRBV5-4 and TRBJ2-3, with D possibly matching TRBD1 (5 bases). CDR3 sequence reads: CASSVPRVSDTQYF. The CDR3 nucleotides are TGTGCCAGCAGCGTACCCAGGGTATCAGATACGCAGTATTTT.